The T cell receptor beta chain under discussion was sequenced for a study of blood T cell repertoires in COVID-19. The protocol was immunoSEQ multiplex PCR, while the TCRdb copy is restricted to in-frame clones and leaves out a portion. The table includes about 200,000 clones, 75% to 85% detected once. Germline assignment: CDR1 SGHVS and CDR2 FNYEAQ. This CDR3 region has 15 residues. Trimming at V came to 7 bases and at J to 1 base, leaving 4 bases not matched to a gene. Material: peripheral blood. This chain joins TRBV7-6 and TRBJ2-3; 11 bases match TRBD2. The receptor was isolated from a woman in her 70s with COVID-19, enrolled during active disease. The CDR3 region has the DNA TGTGCCAGCAACGCGGGACTAGCGGGCACAGATACGCAGTATTTT. The encoded protein is CASNAGLAGTDTQYF. The full variable domain, rest sourced from reference TRBV7-6 and TRBJ2-3, is GAGVSQSPRYKVTKRGQDVALRCDPISGHVSLYWYRQALGQGPEFLTYFNYEAQQDKSGLPNDRFSAERPEGSISTLTIQRTEQRDSAMYRCASNAGLAGTDTQYFGPGTRLTVL.